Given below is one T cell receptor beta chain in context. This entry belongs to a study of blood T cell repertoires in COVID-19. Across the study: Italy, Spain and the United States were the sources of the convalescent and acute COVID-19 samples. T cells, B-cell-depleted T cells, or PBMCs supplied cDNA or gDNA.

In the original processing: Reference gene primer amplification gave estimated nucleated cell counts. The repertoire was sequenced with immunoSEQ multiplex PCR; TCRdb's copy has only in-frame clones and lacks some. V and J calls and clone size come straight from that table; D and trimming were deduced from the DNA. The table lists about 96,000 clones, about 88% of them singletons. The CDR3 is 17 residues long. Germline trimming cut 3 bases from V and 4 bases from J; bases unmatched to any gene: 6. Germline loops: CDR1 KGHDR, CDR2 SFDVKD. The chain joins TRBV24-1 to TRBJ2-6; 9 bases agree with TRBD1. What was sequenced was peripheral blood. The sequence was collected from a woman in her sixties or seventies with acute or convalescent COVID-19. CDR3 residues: CATSDGQGYSGANVLTF. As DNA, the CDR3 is TGTGCCACCAGTGATGGACAGGGGTACTCCGGGGCCAACGTCCTGACTTTC.